This T cell receptor beta chain is drawn from a study of cytotoxic CD8 clonotypes in ibrutinib-treated CLL listed by TCRdb under 2021. For the wider study: The cohort had around twelve relapsed/refractory and more than 14 treatment-naive patients; approximately 17 were IGHV unmutated. Cryopreserved peripheral blood mononuclear cells were collected before treatment, at response, and at either disease progression or sustained remission. Longitudinal samples were available for about 30% of the 86 trial participants. Responses were partial in roughly 25 patients and complete in 2; after median approximately 69 months follow-up, roughly 14 stayed in remission and approximately 12 progressed. Every sample from remission and from progressive disease was obtained while the patients were still on ibrutinib. Response samples were obtained after a median of around eleven months of treatment, with a range of roughly 6 to 40 months. Samples averaged approximately 260,000 productive templates and tens of thousands of productive rearrangements. Overall study results and their limits: Baseline clonality exceeded that of age-matched healthy donors and correlated strongly with circulating CD8+ T-cell counts. Sampling times were not matched between sustained-remission and progressing patients, and lymph node repertoires were not studied. Public clonotypes were found to be uncommon and were observed to contract or remain stable during treatment; the increase in clonality was shown to reflect expansion of private clonotypes at ibrutinib response. An increase in clonality was observed at ibrutinib response, with clonality remaining stable during sustained remission and falling back toward baseline at progression.

From the cysteine through the phenylalanine, the CDR3 covers 19 amino acids. Here the CDR3 DNA is all that survives: 57 bases in frame from base 1. Germline trimming amounts to 5 bases on V and 0 bases on J, with 10 as the count of junction bases outside the gene matches. Reading the germline V gene (reference sequence) gives CDR1 MNHEY and CDR2 SMNVEV. Each clonotype received, on average, about 10x coverage in deep resolution sequencing performed on a MiSeq, where the target depth lay between 1 in 1 million and 1 in 200,000 T cells. TCR beta libraries were generated with the immunoSEQ hsTCRB Kit. The paper's processing steps were these. The data were analyzed with ImmunoSEQ Analyzer and ImmunoSEQ Data Assistant, and V, D and J gene assignments followed IMGT definitions. Clonality, which ranges from 0 to 1, was calculated as one minus the normalized Shannon entropy of productive rearrangement frequencies. Public clonotype analysis was restricted to overrepresented clonotypes comprising at least 0.05% of each patient's repertoire. About a dozen age-matched healthy donor repertoires from immuneACCESS served as clonality controls. TCRdb mirrors the immuneACCESS table, restricted to in-frame sequences. Some clones are absent from its copies; in checked studies, under half trace to an unresolved V gene, and the reason for the others is unknown. V and J calls and clone size follow that table, whereas D and trimming were derived from the DNA. Present in this sample are 40,000 to 60,000 clones, around half of which were seen just once. The ten largest account for approximately 32% of the sample.

Regarding this clone: The specificity of this receptor is unknown. No clone much larger than this one lies a single base away; base qualities are absent.

The time point label on this specimen signifies: about twelve months on ibrutinib. For TCR beta library preparation, roughly 2 micrograms of genomic DNA were extracted from the cryopreserved PBMCs. Longitudinal blood samples from CLL patients on ibrutinib monotherapy were analyzed using high-throughput TCR beta sequencing. Patients were enrolled in a phase 2 open-label single-center ibrutinib monotherapy trial. The sequence is built from TRBV27 and TRBJ2-1; 13 nucleotides in the junction match TRBD2. The input for sequencing was PBMCs, taken after 12 months of ibrutinib treatment. This clonotype was obtained from a human donor with chronic lymphocytic leukemia. The CDR3 region: CASSPWGLAGRSSYNEQFF. In nucleotide form, the sequence is TGTGCCAGCAGTCCCTGGGGACTAGCGGGAAGGAGCTCCTACAATGAGCAGTTCTTC.